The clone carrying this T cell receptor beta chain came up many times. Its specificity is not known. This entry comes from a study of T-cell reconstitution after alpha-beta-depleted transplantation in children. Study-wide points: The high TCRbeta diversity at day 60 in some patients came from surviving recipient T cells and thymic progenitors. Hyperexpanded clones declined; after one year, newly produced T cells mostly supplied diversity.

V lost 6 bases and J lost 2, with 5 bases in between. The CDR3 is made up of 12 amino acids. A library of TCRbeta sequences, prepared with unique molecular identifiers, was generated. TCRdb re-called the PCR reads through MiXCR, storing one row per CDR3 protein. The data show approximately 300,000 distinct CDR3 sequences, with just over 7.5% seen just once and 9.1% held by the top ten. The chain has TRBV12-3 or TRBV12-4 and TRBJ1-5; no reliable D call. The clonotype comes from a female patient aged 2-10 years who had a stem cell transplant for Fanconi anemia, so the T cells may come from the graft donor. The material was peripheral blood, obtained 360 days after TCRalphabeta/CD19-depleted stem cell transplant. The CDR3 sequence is CASRVGNQPQHF. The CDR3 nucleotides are TGTGCCAGCAGGGTTGGCAATCAGCCCCAGCATTTT.